The T cell receptor beta chain under discussion was sequenced for a study of blood T cell repertoires in COVID-19. About the research overall: Spain, Italy and the United States supplied samples that represented acute and convalescent COVID-19. T cells, B-cell-depleted T cells, or PBMCs supplied cDNA or gDNA.

Some clones are missing from TCRdb's copy, which holds only in-frame ones; the method was immunoSEQ multiplex PCR. The sample consists of approximately 270,000 clones, about 91% of them appearing once. This CDR3 has 16 residues. Germline assignment: CDR1 MDHEN and CDR2 SYDVKM. J was trimmed by 2 bases and V by 6 bases; bases with no gene match: 9. This sequence originates from a man older than 75 with acute or convalescent COVID-19. Sequencing was performed on peripheral blood. The chain recombines TRBV28 with TRBJ2-3; 9 bases agree with TRBD2. The CDR3 here is CASSRATSGNTDTQYF. CDR3 nucleotides: TGTGCCAGCAGCCGAGCGACTAGCGGTAACACAGATACGCAGTATTTT.